This T cell receptor (beta chain) was recovered during a study of blood T cell repertoires in COVID-19. Study-wide background: Acute-phase and convalescent COVID-19 samples originated in the United States, Italy and Spain. The analysed material was cDNA or gDNA that came from T cells, B-cell-depleted T cells, or PBMCs.

This clone came up a few times. Original handling: Nucleated cell counts were estimated from reference gene primer amplification. Sequencing was performed with immunoSEQ multiplex PCR; in TCRdb, only in-frame clones are kept and a portion is missing. Clone size and the V and J calls come from that table; the DNA yielded D and trimming. This sample has about 120,000 clones, with about 85% found just once. Sequencing was carried out using peripheral blood. This receptor was taken from a man aged 60 to 75 with acute or convalescent COVID-19.

CDR3 region: CASSYGAGVDQPQHF. Written as DNA, the CDR3 is TGTGCCAGCAGTTACGGGGCAGGAGTGGATCAGCCCCAGCATTTT. The V and J genes are TRBV6-5 and TRBJ1-5, with D possibly TRBD1 on 5 matching bases. The germline gives CDR1 MNHEY, CDR2 SVGAGI. Trimming took off 2 bases at V and 5 bases at J, with 13 bases between the two ends. The CDR3 has 15 residues.